This T cell receptor (beta chain) was identified in a study of blood T cell repertoires in COVID-19. Looked up from germline, CDR1 is MDHEN and CDR2 is SYDVKM. This CDR3 spans 17 amino acids. V lost 6 bases and J 1 base, leaving 21 bases between the germline ends. Only in-frame clones appear in the TCRdb table, and some are missing; sequencing was by immunoSEQ multiplex PCR. The table records some 11,000 clones, around 73% of them present only once. The rearrangement links TRBV28 to TRBJ2-5; D possibly corresponds to TRBD1 (6 bases). Sequencing was performed on peripheral blood. The sequence derives from a human donor in a cohort sampled during active COVID-19. The CDR3 sequence: CASSSMWTVWGQETQYF. CDR3 DNA sequence: TGTGCCAGCAGCTCTATGTGGACAGTTTGGGGCCAAGAGACCCAGTACTTC.